This is a list of T cell receptor beta chains from one sample in a study of blood T cell repertoires in COVID-19. Sequencing used immunoSEQ multiplex PCR; TCRdb keeps in-frame clones, though not all of them. The profile covers about 69,000 clones, with 90% appearing a single time and under 6.5% taken by the ten largest. The sample consisted of peripheral blood. Receptor source: a woman under 30 with acute or convalescent COVID-19. Each CDR3 is given with its conserved first and last residue. The order of the fields is V gene, CDR3 protein.

>TRBV30
CAWTPGHPYEQYF
>TRBV6-2/TRBV6-3
CASSPGQGVETQYF
>TRBV4-1
CASSQGRGTEAFF
>TRBV2
CASSAGQGSEQYF
>TRBV6-1
CASSEAGHNQPQHF
>TRBV27
CASSSLGGRVNEQYF
>TRBV6-1
CASSDDLWGREGTNEKLFF
>TRBV27
CASRGTSGTYEQYF
>TRBV7-9
CASSPGQGAPSTEAFF
>TRBV4-2
CASSQDGGGQGDGETQYF
>TRBV28
CASSPHMEGHEQYF
>TRBV4-1
CASSPITTENTEAFF
>TRBV5-1
CASSLKGELNTEAFF
>TRBV21-1
CASTSDRNYGYTF